A selection of T cell receptor beta chains follows, all from one sample in a study of Graves' ophthalmopathy and Graves' hyperthyroidism. TCRdb redid the calling of the multiplex PCR reads with MiXCR, one entry per CDR3 protein. The sample includes about 16,000 distinct CDR3 sequences, roughly 46% seen only once; the top ten take 25%. The sequenced sample was peripheral blood. The receptor set was obtained from a middle-aged woman with stable Graves' hyperthyroidism. Each CDR3 is given with its conserved first and last residue. Each record gives: clone size, J gene, D gene, V gene, CDR3 protein, CDR3 DNA. The D gene is left open where the match is weak. Clone size is given for some rows only: seen once, a few or many times, or a class if the clone is expanded.

many | TRBJ1-5 | NA | TRBV9 | CASSVGQTSNQPQHF | TGTGCCAGCAGCGTCGGACAGACTAGCAATCAGCCCCAGCATTTT
NA | TRBJ2-3 | NA | TRBV9 | CASSVALMGTQYF | TGTGCCAGCAGCGTAGCCCTAATGGGTACGCAGTATTTT
few | TRBJ1-5 | NA | TRBV2 | CASSDQGFQPQHF | TGTGCCAGCAGCGACCAAGGCTTTCAGCCCCAGCATTTT
many | TRBJ2-1 | TRBD2 | TRBV11-3 | CASSSLGTSGRIFF | TGTGCCAGCAGCTCCCTGGGTACTAGCGGGAGAATCTTCTTC
large | TRBJ2-1 | NA | TRBV25-1 | CASSYLGRQFF | TGTGCCAGCAGTTATCTCGGTAGGCAGTTCTTC
many | TRBJ2-7 | NA | TRBV5-1 | CASSLDGGYEQYF | TGCGCCAGCAGCTTGGACGGGGGATACGAGCAGTACTTC
few | TRBJ2-3 | TRBD2 | TRBV12-3/TRBV12-4 | CASRGTSGEGTDTQYF | TGTGCCAGCAGGGGGACTAGCGGTGAGGGAACAGATACGCAGTATTTT
NA | TRBJ2-6 | NA | TRBV4-2 | CASSQVTAGTGANVLTF | TGTGCCAGCAGCCAAGTAACGGCAGGGACTGGGGCCAACGTCCTGACTTTC
NA | TRBJ2-7 | NA | TRBV2 | CASNGETYEQYF | TGTGCCAGCAACGGGGAGACCTACGAGCAGTACTTC
NA | TRBJ2-7 | NA | TRBV10-3 | CAISATDTPDGGYEQYF | TGTGCCATCAGTGCCACCGATACTCCTGATGGAGGCTACGAGCAGTACTTC